Listed here are 22 T cell receptor beta chains from one sample, sequenced in a study of blood T cell repertoires in COVID-19. The data were produced by immunoSEQ multiplex PCR, yet TCRdb's version contains in-frame clones alone and is incomplete. Of around 250,000 clones listed, roughly nine tenths are singletons. The sample consisted of PBMCs or T cells enriched from blood (not recorded which). Source of these receptors: a human donor in a cohort exposed to, infected with or recovered from COVID-19 (not recorded which). The donor label of this sample is uncertain.

The V gene is TRBV24-1, the J gene TRBJ1-2; tentative D call: TRBD1 (6 bases). The CDR3 runs to 15 residues. Germline V gives CDR1 KGHDR, CDR2 SFDVKD. V gave up 4 bases and J gave up 4 bases, with 15 bases separating them. The CDR3 DNA is TGTGCCACCAGTGAGGATGACAGGCCCCCCTATGGCTACACCTTC. Translation: CATSEDDRPPYGYTF.

The chain couples TRBV28 to TRBJ1-5; no clear D. The CDR3 extends over 12 amino acids. Deletions cut 3 bases from V and 7 bases from J, with 7 bases between. CDR1 MDHEN and CDR2 SYDVKM come from the germline V gene. The CDR3 here is CASSFMEQPQHF. In DNA form, the CDR3 reads TGTGCCAGCAGTTTTATGGAGCAGCCCCAGCATTTT.

This clone was recorded only once. J is TRBJ1-2 and V is TRBV7-2; TRBD1 might be the D (5 bases). Trimming took 3 bases from V and 2 from J, leaving 10 bases between them. The CDR3 has 14 residues. Germline V gives CDR1 SGHTA, CDR2 FQGNSA. The CDR3 nucleotides read TGTGCCAGCAGCTTCGGGGGATCGAACTATGGCTACACCTTC. Protein: CASSFGGSNYGYTF.

The chain has TRBV11-2 and TRBJ2-3; a weak D match, TRBD1 (6 bases). The germline CDR1 and CDR2 sequences are SGHAT and FQNNGV. The ends were cut back, 5 bases at V and 0 bases at J, with 9 bases in the middle. The CDR3 consists of 14 residues. CDR3 sequence (DNA): TGTGCCAGCAGCCCCGGACAGAGCACAGATACGCAGTATTTT. Translating gives CASSPGQSTDTQYF.

CDR3 region: CASSLARSPLKDRGNYNEQFF. CDR3 sequence (DNA): TGTGCCAGCAGCTTAGCCCGATCCCCCCTGAAGGACAGGGGAAATTACAATGAGCAGTTCTTC. The chain couples TRBV7-8 to TRBJ2-1, with 9 bases that match TRBD1. CDR3 size: 21 residues. Trimming cost V 0 bases and J 4 bases; bases outside gene matches: 19. Germline loops: CDR1 SGHVS, CDR2 FQNEAQ. Filled out from reference TRBV7-8 and TRBJ2-1, the complete variable domain reads GAGVSQSPRYKVAKRGQDVALRCDPISGHVSLFWYQQALGQGPEFLTYFQNEAQLDKSGLPSDRFFAERPEGSVSTLKIQRTQQEDSAVYLCASSLARSPLKDRGNYNEQFFGPGTRLTVL.

This clone was counted once. At the DNA level, this CDR3 is encoded by other sequences in the same sample as well. This sequence joins TRBV9 and TRBJ1-2; 9 nucleotides match TRBD1. This CDR3 region has 13 residues. Germline V gives CDR1 SGDLS, CDR2 YYNGEE. V lost 6 bases and J lost 4; bases outside the gene matches: 4. DNA for the CDR3: TGTGCCAGCACCCTGGGACAGGGCTATGGCTACACCTTC. Its protein is CASTLGQGYGYTF. The full variable domain, its missing parts supplied by reference TRBV9 and TRBJ1-2, is DSGVTQTPKHLITATGQRVTLRCSPRSGDLSVYWYQQSLDQGLQFLIQYYNGEERAKGNILERFSAQQFPDLHSELNLSSLELGDSALYFCASTLGQGYGYTFGSGTRLTVV.

The chain recombines TRBV19 with TRBJ1-2; D uncertain. This CDR3 comprises 15 residues. V was clipped by 5 bases and J by 9 bases, with 22 bases between them. CDR1 is LNHDA, CDR2 SQIVND, per germline (reference sequence). CDR3 residues: CASSPADGLSKSYTF. CDR3 nucleotide sequence: TGTGCCAGTAGTCCAGCGGACGGCCTGAGTAAAAGCTACACCTTC.

This chain uses TRBV7-2 with TRBJ2-5, with D possibly TRBD2 on 6 matching bases. The germline V and J ends were trimmed by 1 base and 7 bases, with 19 bases remaining between them. Germline-derived CDR1 and CDR2 are SGHTA and FQGNSA. The CDR3 covers 16 residues. For the CDR3, the DNA is TGTGCCAGCAGCTTAGAGGGCGGGGCAGGCCTAGGGACCCAGTACTTC. Its protein product is CASSLEGGAGLGTQYF.

The rearrangement uses TRBV24-1 and TRBJ2-1; 12 positions agree with TRBD2. V lost 3 bases and J lost 8; bases outside the gene matches: 7. Germline V gene lookup returns CDR1 KGHDR and CDR2 SFDVKD. The CDR3 has 16 residues. CDR3 amino acids: CATSDPTSGGSDEQFF. DNA of the CDR3: TGTGCCACCAGTGATCCGACTAGCGGGGGATCCGATGAGCAGTTCTTC.

In regard to this clone: A junction end diverges from the germline sequence, so it may reflect a read error. The chain has TRBV3-1 (or the pseudogene TRBV3-2) and TRBJ1-2; 8 bases are shared with TRBD1. The CDR3 totals 13 residues. Germline V gives CDR1 LGHDT, CDR2 YNNKEL (reference sequence). CDR3 region: CASSQGRGRKVAF. In nucleotides, the CDR3 is TGTGCCAGCAGCCAGGGCAGGGGGCGAAAGGTCGCCTTC.

The chain recombines TRBV25-1 with TRBJ2-1; 9 bases map to TRBD1. Germline V gene data show CDR1 as MGHDK and CDR2 as SYGVNS. This CDR3 has 13 amino acids. Unmatched junction bases numbered 6, after V lost 8 bases and J lost 7 bases. The CDR3 loop reads CASGRTGVNEQFF. CDR3 DNA: TGTGCCAGCGGACGGACAGGGGTAAATGAGCAGTTCTTC.

The chain is built from TRBV9 and TRBJ1-2; 7 positions agree with TRBD1. With 4 bases clipped from V and 4 bases from J, the junction kept 10 bases outside the gene matches. This CDR3 contains 15 residues. CDR1 and CDR2 from the germline V gene are SGDLS and YYNGEE. The CDR3: CASSPSPGQFYGYTF. CDR3 nucleotides: TGTGCCAGCAGCCCCAGCCCGGGACAGTTCTATGGCTACACCTTC. Filled out from reference TRBV9 and TRBJ1-2, the complete variable domain reads DSGVTQTPKHLITATGQRVTLRCSPRSGDLSVYWYQQSLDQGLQFLIQYYNGEERAKGNILERFSAQQFPDLHSELNLSSLELGDSALYFCASSPSPGQFYGYTFGSGTRLTVV.

This sequence joins TRBV18 and TRBJ1-6; 12 bases agree with TRBD1. Trimming removed 2 bases from V and 16 bases from J; junction bases left unmatched: 9. CDR1 and CDR2 from the germline V gene are KGHSH and LQKENI. CDR3 length: 15 residues. Written as DNA, the CDR3 is TGTGCCAGCTCACCAGGGACAGGGGGCGAGAGGTTTCTCCACTTT. Protein sequence: CASSPGTGGERFLHF. The variable domain in full, completed from reference TRBV18 and TRBJ1-6, reads NAGVMQNPRHLVRRRGQEARLRCSPMKGHSHVYWYRQLPEEGLKFMVYLQKENIIDESGMPKERFSAEFPKEGPSILRIQQVVRGDSAAYFCASSPGTGGERFLHFGNGTRLTVT.

This chain uses TRBV4-3 with TRBJ1-1; the D is unclear. The CDR3 is made up of 16 amino acids. V was cut by 2 bases and J by 1 base, with 14 bases left in between. Germline CDR1 LGHNA, CDR2 YSLEER. The CDR3 reads CASSQSREEGNTEAFF. The CDR3 DNA follows: TGCGCCAGCAGCCAATCCCGGGAAGAGGGGAACACTGAAGCTTTCTTT.

The chain carries TRBV5-1 and TRBJ1-3; TRBD1 agrees at 8 bases. Trimming took 7 bases from V and 1 from J; bases not matched to a gene: 1. Germline V CDR1 and CDR2: SGHRS, YFSETQ. CDR3 length equals 13 residues. CDR3 sequence reads: CASGQGSGNTIYF. DNA for the CDR3: TGCGCCAGCGGACAGGGATCTGGAAACACCATATATTTT.

The CDR3 loop is CASSQDPLDRGYNSPLHF. CDR3 sequence (DNA): TGCGCCAGCAGCCAAGATCCTCTGGACAGGGGCTATAATTCACCCCTCCACTTT. This sequence joins TRBV4-1 and TRBJ1-6, with TRBD1 identical over 9 bases. CDR1 is MGHRA and CDR2 is YSYEKL in the germline V gene. V was pared by 0 bases and J by 3 bases, with 6 bases of the junction left unmatched. This CDR3 is built from 18 residues.

The chain links TRBV5-1 to TRBJ2-5; perhaps TRBD2 as D (5 bases). Germline V gives CDR1 SGHRS, CDR2 YFSETQ. The germline V and J ends were trimmed by 5 bases and 2 bases, with 16 bases remaining between them. The CDR3 has 15 amino acids. The CDR3 loop is CASSFGEGSQETQYF. In DNA, the CDR3 is TGCGCCAGCAGTTTTGGCGAGGGAAGTCAAGAGACCCAGTACTTC. Using reference TRBV5-1 and TRBJ2-5 for the parts outside the CDR3, the full variable domain is KAGVTQTPRYLIKTRGQQVTLSCSPISGHRSVSWYQQTPGQGLQFLFEYFSETQRNKGNFPGRFSGRQFSNSRSEMNVSTLELGDSALYLCASSFGEGSQETQYFGPGTRLLVL.

The J gene is TRBJ2-2, the V gene TRBV7-9; 7 bases fit TRBD2. Trimming removed 3 bases from V and 5 bases from J; junction bases left unmatched: 6. The V gene's germline CDR1 is SEHNR and CDR2 FQNEAQ (reference sequence). The CDR3 totals 15 residues. The CDR3 sequence is CASSLRDGGTGELFF. The CDR3 DNA sequence: TGTGCCAGCAGCTTGAGGGACGGGGGGACCGGGGAGCTGTTTTTT.

The CDR3 DNA reads TGTGCCATCAGTGAGCTAGCGGGGGGCAGGTCCTACAATGAGCAGTTCTTC. It encodes CAISELAGGRSYNEQFF. The gene calls are TRBV10-3 and TRBJ2-1; 11 positions match TRBD2. The CDR3 covers 17 residues. Germline V gene data show CDR1 as ENHRY and CDR2 as SYGVKD. V shed 2 bases, J shed 1 base, and the junction held 4 bases outside the gene matches.

The chain links TRBV19 to TRBJ1-1; perhaps TRBD1 as D (5 bases). The germline gives CDR1 LNHDA, CDR2 SQIVND (reference sequence). Trimming took 6 bases from V and 0 from J, leaving 23 bases between them. The CDR3 loop spans 18 amino acids. The CDR3 coding sequence is TGTGCCAGTAGAGAGTTCCCCGACGGGGGTAGCATGAACACTGAAGCTTTCTTT. It yields the protein CASREFPDGGSMNTEAFF. Full variable domain (missing parts from reference TRBV19 and TRBJ1-1): DGGITQSPKYLFRKEGQNVTLSCEQNLNHDAMYWYRQDPGQGLRLIYYSQIVNDFQKGDIAEGYSVSREKKESFPLTVTSAQKNPTAFYLCASREFPDGGSMNTEAFFGQGTRLTVV.

The V and J genes are TRBV27 and TRBJ1-5; possible D gene TRBD1, 5 bases. V was cut by 3 bases and J by 7 bases, with 19 bases left in between. The CDR3 has 16 amino acids. The germline gives CDR1 MNHEY, CDR2 SMNVEV (reference sequence). The CDR3 DNA follows: TGTGCCAGCAGTTTGGTAGGAGGGGTGGGAAGCCAGCCCCAGCATTTT. This gives the protein CASSLVGGVGSQPQHF.

Only one count was recorded for this clone. The chain has TRBV19 and TRBJ1-2; tentatively, D is TRBD1 (5 bases). The CDR3 length is 11 residues. V was trimmed by 6 bases and J by 7 bases, leaving 9 bases between them. Germline V lookup: CDR1 LNHDA, CDR2 SQIVND (reference sequence). Here the CDR3 reads CASSREGGYTF. CDR3 nucleotides: TGTGCCAGTAGCAGGGAAGGTGGCTACACCTTC.